Included here is one T cell receptor (beta chain) sequence, with context. The sample is drawn from a study of T cell responses to AZD1222 COVID-19 vaccine. The data were produced by immunoSEQ multiplex PCR, yet TCRdb's version contains in-frame clones alone and is incomplete. The sample gives 20,000 or so clones, around 81% of which show up once; roughly 21% is in the top ten. This specimen consisted of peripheral blood, obtained 28 days after the second AZD1222 dose. This receptor was taken from an adult who received the AZD1222 COVID-19 vaccine.

DNA of the CDR3: TGTGCCAGCAGCAAAGTAGTGGGCAGCAATCAGCCCCAGCATTTT. It is translated as CASSKVVGSNQPQHF. The chain links TRBV21-1 to TRBJ1-5; TRBD1, as called in the table, went unchecked against the DNA. TRBV21-1 corresponds to a pseudogene. The CDR3 has 15 residues.